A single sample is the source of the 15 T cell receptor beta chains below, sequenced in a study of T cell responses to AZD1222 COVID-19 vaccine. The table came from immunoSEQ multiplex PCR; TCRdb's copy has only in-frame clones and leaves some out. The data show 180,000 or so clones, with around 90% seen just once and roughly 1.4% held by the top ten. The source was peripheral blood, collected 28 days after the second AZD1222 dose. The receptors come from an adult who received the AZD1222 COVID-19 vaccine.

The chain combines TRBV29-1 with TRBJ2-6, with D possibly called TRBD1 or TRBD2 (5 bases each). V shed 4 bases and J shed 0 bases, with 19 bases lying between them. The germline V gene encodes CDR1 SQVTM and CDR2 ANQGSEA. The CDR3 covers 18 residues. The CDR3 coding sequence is TGCAGCGTTGTTGAACCGGGACGGACTTCCTCTGGGGCCAACGTCCTGACTTTC. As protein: CSVVEPGRTSSGANVLTF.

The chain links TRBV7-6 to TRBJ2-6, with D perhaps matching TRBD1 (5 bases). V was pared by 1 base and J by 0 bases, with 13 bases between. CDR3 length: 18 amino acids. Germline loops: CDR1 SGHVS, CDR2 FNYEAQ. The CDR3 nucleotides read TGTGCCAGCAGCTTAGGGTTTTCAGGGTACTCTGGGGCCAACGTCCTGACTTTC. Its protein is CASSLGFSGYSGANVLTF.

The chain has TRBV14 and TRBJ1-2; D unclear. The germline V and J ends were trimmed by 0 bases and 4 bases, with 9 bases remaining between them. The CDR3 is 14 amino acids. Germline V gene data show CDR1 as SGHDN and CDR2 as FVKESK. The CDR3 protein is CASSQDWGGYGYTF. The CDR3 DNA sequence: TGTGCCAGCAGCCAAGATTGGGGTGGCTATGGCTACACCTTC.

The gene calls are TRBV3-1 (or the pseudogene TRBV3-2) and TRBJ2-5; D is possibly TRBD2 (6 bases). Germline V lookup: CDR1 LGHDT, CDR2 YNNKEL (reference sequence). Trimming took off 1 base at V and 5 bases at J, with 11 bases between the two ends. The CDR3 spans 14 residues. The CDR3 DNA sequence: TGTGCCAGCAGCCAAGCTGGAGGGCTGGAGACCCAGTACTTC. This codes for CASSQAGGLETQYF.

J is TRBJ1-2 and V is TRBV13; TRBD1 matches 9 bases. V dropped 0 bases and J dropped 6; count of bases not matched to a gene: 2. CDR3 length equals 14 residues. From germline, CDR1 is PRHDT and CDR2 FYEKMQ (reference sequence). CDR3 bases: TGTGCCAGCAGCTTAGGACAGGGGGCGGATGGCTACACCTTC. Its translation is CASSLGQGADGYTF.

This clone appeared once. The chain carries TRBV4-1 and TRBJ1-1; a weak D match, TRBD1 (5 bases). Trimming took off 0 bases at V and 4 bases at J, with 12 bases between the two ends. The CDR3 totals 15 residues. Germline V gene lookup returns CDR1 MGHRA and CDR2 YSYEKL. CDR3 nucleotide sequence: TGCGCCAGCAGCCAAGAGGGGGGTGTCGTCACTGAAGCTTTCTTT. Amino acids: CASSQEGGVVTEAFF.

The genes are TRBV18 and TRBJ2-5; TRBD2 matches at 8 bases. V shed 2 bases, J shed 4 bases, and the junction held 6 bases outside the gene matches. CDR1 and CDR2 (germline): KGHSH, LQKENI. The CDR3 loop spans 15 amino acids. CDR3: CASSPDGTSGETQYF. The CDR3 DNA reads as TGTGCCAGCTCACCAGATGGAACTAGCGGAGAGACCCAGTACTTC.

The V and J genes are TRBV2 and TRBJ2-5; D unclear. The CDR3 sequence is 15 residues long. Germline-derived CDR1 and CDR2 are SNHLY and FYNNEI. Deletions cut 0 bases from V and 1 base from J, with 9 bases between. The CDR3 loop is CASSEARAVQETQYF. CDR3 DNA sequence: TGTGCCAGCAGTGAAGCTAGGGCAGTCCAAGAGACCCAGTACTTC.

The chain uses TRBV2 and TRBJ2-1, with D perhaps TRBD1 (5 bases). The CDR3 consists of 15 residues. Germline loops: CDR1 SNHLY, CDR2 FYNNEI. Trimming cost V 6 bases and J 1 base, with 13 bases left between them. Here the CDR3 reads CASRLTGSSYNEQFF. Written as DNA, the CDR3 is TGTGCCAGCAGACTAACAGGATCTTCCTACAATGAGCAGTTCTTC. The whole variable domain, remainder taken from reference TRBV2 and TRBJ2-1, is EPEVTQTPSHQVTQMGQEVILRCVPISNHLYFYWYRQILGQKVEFLVSFYNNEISEKSEIFDDQFSVERPDGSNFTLKIRSTKLEDSAMYFCASRLTGSSYNEQFFGPGTRLTVL.

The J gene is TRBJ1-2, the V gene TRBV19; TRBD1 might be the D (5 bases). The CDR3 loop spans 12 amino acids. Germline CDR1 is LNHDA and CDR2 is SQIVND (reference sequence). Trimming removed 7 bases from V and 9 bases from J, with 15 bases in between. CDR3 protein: CASTDGGGRYTF. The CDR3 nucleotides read TGTGCCAGTACTGACGGGGGGGGTCGCTACACCTTC.

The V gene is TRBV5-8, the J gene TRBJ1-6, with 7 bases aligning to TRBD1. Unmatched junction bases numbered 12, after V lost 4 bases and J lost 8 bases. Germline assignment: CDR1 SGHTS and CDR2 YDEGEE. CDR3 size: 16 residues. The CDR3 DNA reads TGTGCCAGCAGCCTTTGGGAGGGGGCGAAAGATTCACCCCTCCACTTT. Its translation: CASSLWEGAKDSPLHF. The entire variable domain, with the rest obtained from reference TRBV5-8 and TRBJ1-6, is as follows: EAGVTQSPTHLIKTRGQQATLRCSPISGHTSVYWYQQALGLGLQFLLWYDEGEERNRGNFPPRFSGRQFPNYSSELNVNALELEDSALYLCASSLWEGAKDSPLHFGNGTRLTVT.

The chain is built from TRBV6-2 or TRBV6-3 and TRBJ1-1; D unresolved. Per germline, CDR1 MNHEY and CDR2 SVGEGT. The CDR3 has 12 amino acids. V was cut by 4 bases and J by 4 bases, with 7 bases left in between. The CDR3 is CASSSLGTEAFF. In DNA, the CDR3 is TGTGCCAGCAGTTCGCTGGGCACTGAAGCTTTCTTT.

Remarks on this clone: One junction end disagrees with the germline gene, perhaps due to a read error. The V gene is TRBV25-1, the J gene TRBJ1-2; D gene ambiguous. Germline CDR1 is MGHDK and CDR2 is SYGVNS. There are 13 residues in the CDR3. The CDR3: CASSESPFGFSVF. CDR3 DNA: TGTGCCAGCAGTGAATCCCCCTTTGGGTTTAGTGTTTTC.

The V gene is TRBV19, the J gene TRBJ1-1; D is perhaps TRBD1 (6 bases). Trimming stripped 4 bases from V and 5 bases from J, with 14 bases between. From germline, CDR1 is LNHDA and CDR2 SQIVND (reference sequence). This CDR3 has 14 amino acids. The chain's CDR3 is CASSTQGVGTEAFF. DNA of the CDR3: TGTGCCAGTAGTACACAGGGCGTGGGGACTGAAGCTTTCTTT.

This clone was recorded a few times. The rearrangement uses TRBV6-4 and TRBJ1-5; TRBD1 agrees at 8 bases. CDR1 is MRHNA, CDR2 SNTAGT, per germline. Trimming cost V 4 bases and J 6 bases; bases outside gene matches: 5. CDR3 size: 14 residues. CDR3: CASSVTGGLQPQHF. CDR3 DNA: TGTGCCAGCAGTGTCACAGGGGGTCTTCAGCCCCAGCATTTT.